One and the same sample provided the 5 T cell receptor beta chains below, sequenced in a study of patients and donors after allogeneic stem cell transplantation. One entry per CDR3 protein, called by TCRdb with MiXCR from the RT-PCR reads. The data contain 920,000 or so distinct CDR3 sequences, approximately 19% of them singletons. Source material: blood, either unsorted or a sorted T cell fraction (not recorded which). The receptor set was obtained from a human donor who was either an allogeneic HSCT recipient or a stem cell or donor lymphocyte infusion donor (not recorded which). It is not recorded whose cells these are; they may come from a transplant donor.

This clonotype has just a few counts. The chain carries TRBV28 and TRBJ2-1; unclear D gene. V was trimmed by 6 bases and J by 2 bases, leaving 11 bases between them. In germline, CDR1 is MDHEN, CDR2 SYDVKM. This CDR3 is 14 amino acids long. This CDR3 is CASSRPKPYNEQFF. The CDR3 DNA reads as TGTGCCAGCAGCCGACCTAAGCCCTACAATGAGCAGTTCTTC.

This clonotype was recorded a few times. Written as DNA, the CDR3 is TGTGCCACCGGGTACACAGATACGCAGTATTTT. The encoded protein is CATGYTDTQYF. V usage is TRBV24-1 and J usage is TRBJ2-3; D call uncertain. The CDR3 runs 11 residues. Between the trimmed V and J ends, which lost 9 bases and 2 bases, there was a span of 5 bases. The germline V gene encodes CDR1 KGHDR and CDR2 SFDVKD.

The chain is built from TRBV9 and TRBJ2-1; TRBD2 matches 11 bases. The J segment lost 7 bases and the V segment lost 2 bases, leaving 2 bases of the junction unmatched. The V gene's germline CDR1 is SGDLS and CDR2 YYNGEE. This CDR3 spans 14 amino acids. In DNA, the CDR3 is TGTGCCAGCAGCGTCGGGACTAGCGGAAATGAGCAGTTCTTC. Its protein product is CASSVGTSGNEQFF.

In regard to this clonotype: A far larger clone is just one base off, so this is likely a read error. The chain uses TRBV6-2 or TRBV6-3 and TRBJ2-1; no definite D call. V was shortened by 8 bases and J by 0 bases, with 2 bases between the two germline ends. CDR3 length: 11 amino acids. The V gene's germline CDR1 is MNHEY and CDR2 SVGEGT. The CDR3 nucleotides are TGTGCCAGCTGCTCCTACAATGAGCAGTTCTTC. This gives the protein CASCSYNEQFF.

This sequence joins TRBV29-1 and TRBJ2-1; D tentatively reads TRBD1 or TRBD2 (6 bases each). There are 11 residues in the CDR3. Per the germline V gene, CDR1 is SQVTM and CDR2 is ANQGSEA. V lost 8 bases, J lost 9 bases, and 14 bases lay in between. The CDR3 DNA follows: TGCAGCTCTCTAAGGGGGGCTGAGCAGTTCTTC. It translates to CSSLRGAEQFF.